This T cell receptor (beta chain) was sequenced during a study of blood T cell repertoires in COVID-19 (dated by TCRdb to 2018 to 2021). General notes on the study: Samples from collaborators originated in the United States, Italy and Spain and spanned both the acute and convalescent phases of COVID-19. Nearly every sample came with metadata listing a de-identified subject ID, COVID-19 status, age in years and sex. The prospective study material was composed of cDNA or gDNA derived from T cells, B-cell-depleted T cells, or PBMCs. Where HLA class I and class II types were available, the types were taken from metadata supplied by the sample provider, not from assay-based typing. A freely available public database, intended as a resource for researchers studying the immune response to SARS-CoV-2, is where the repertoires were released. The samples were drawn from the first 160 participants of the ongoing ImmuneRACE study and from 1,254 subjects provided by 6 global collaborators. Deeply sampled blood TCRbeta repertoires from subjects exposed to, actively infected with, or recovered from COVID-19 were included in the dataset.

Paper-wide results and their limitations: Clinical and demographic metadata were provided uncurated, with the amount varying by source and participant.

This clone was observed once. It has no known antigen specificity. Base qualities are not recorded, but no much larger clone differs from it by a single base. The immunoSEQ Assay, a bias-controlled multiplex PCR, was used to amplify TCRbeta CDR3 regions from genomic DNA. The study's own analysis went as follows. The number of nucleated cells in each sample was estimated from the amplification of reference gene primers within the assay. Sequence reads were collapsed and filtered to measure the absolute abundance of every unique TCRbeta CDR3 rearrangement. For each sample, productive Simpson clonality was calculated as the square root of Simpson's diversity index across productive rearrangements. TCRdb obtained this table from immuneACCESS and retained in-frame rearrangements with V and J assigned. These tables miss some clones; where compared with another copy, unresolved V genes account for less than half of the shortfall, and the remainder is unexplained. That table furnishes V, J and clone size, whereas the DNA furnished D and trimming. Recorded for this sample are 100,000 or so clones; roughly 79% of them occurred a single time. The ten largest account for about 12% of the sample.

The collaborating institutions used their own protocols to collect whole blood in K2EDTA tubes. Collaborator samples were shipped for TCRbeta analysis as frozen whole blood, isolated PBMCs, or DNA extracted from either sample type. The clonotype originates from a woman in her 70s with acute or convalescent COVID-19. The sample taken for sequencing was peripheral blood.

The nucleotides read TGTGCCAGCGAGGCTAGCGGGGAGGCTGAGCAGTTCTTC. This translates into CASEASGEAEQFF. The chain was built from TRBV2 and TRBJ2-1; TRBD2 fits 9 bases in the junction. Counted from cysteine to phenylalanine, this CDR3 has 13 amino acids. Just CDR3 DNA is preserved here, 39 bases in frame from base 1. The junction shows trimming of 8 bases on V and 9 bases on J, and the gene matches do not reach 8 bases of it. From the germline V gene, CDR1 is SNHLY and CDR2 is FYNNEI.